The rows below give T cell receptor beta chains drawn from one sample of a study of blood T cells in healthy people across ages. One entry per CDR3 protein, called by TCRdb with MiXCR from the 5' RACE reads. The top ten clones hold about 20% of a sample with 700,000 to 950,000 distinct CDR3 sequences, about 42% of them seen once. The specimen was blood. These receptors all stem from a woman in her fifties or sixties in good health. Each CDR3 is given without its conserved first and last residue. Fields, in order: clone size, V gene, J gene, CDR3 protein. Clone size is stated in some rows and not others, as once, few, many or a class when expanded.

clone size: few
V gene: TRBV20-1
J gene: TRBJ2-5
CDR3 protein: SARDDRDQETQY

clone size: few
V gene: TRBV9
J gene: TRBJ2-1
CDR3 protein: ASSEREREYNNEQF

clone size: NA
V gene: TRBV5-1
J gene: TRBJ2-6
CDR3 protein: ASSPDQTGANVLT

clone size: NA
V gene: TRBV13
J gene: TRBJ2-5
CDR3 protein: ASSLRVKTQY

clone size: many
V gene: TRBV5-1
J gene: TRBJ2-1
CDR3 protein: ASSLELYNEQF

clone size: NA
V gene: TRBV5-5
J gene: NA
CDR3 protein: ASSLTGGNYNEQY

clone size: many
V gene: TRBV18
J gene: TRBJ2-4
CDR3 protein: ASSPSPGDLAKNIQY

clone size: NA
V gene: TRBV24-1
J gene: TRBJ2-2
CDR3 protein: ATSTRDAFTGELF

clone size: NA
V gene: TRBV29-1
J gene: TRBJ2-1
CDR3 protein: SVGRLNNEQF

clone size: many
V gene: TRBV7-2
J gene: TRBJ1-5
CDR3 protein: ASSLVGQRYQPQH

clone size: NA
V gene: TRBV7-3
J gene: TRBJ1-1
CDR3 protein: ASSLGTEREAF

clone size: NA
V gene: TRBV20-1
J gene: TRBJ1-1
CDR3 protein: SARRTGRTTEAF

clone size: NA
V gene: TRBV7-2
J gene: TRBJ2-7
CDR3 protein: ASSPTVAGEQY

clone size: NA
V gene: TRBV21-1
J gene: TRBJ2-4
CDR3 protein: ASCSGHRPKNIQY

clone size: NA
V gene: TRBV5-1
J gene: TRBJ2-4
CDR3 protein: ASSFLQGDLAKNIQY

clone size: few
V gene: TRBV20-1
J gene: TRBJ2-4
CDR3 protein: SALIRVTSGRGPY

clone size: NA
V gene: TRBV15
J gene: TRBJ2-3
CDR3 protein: ATGASTDTQY

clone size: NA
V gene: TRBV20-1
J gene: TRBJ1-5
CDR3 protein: SASRQGNQPQH

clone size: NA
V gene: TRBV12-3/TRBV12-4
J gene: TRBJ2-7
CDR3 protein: ASSPAHGQVYEQY

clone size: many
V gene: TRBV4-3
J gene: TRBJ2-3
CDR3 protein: ASSQDGRYTQY

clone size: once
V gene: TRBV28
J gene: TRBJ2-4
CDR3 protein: ASSLFLAGGSGKD

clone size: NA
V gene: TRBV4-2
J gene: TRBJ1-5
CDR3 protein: ASSQVSGDNQPQH

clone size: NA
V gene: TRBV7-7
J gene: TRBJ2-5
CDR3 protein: ASSLESGQETQY

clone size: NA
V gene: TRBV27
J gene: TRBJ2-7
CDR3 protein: ASRIRHGSYEQY

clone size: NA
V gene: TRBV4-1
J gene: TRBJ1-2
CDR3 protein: ASSHRSEGYT

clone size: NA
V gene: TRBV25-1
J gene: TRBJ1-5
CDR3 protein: ASSEGQGGNQPQH

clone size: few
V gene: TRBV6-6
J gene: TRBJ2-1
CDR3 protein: ASSYLGHNEQF

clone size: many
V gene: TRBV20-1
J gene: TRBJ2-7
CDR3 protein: SASPGQVTYEQY

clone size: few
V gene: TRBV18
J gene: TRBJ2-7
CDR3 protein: ASSPRAGAILNYEQY

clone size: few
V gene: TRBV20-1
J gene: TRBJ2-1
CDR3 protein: SALIIGGLAGGPLDELF

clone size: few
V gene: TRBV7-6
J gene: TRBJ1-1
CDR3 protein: ASSSLTENTEAF

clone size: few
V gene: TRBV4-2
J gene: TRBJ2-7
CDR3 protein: ASSQGTGTGGYEQY

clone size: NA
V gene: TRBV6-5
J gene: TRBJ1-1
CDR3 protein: ASSVTGGNTEAF

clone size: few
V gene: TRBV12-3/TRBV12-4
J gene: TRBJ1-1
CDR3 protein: ASSLSGGWNTEAF

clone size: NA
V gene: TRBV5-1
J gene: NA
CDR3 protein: ASSHIGGGDIQY

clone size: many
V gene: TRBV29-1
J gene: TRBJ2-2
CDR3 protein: SVGRGSGELF

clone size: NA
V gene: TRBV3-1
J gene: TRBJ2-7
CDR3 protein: ASRGDGSSYEQY

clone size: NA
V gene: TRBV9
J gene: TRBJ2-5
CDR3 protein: ASSADPGLLRQETQY

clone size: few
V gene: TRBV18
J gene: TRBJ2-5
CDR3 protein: ASSDGAFGTQY

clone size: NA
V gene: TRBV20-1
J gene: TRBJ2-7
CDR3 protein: SARGTGKTYEQY

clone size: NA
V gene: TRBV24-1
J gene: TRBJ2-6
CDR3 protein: ATSERNSGANVLT

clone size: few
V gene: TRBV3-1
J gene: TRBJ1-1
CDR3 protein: ASSHPENTEAF

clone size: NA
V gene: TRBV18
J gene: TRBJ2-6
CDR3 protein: ASSRQGAGANVLT

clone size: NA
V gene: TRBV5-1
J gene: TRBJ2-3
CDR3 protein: ASSLVGSGSTGTQY

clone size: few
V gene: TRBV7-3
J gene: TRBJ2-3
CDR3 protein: ASNRDRGSDTQY

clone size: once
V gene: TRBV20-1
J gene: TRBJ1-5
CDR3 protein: SASPRDRGYSNQPQH